The next 10 T cell receptor beta chains were all read from a single sample in a study of T-cell reconstitution after alpha-beta-depleted transplantation in children. A TCRbeta library incorporating unique molecular identifiers was prepared. Using its own MiXCR run on the PCR reads, TCRdb lists one record per CDR3 protein. The sample carries about 610,000 distinct CDR3 sequences, roughly 10% recorded once. Specimen: PBMCs from the stem cell graft donor, collected from the stem cell graft. Receptor source: a human donor who donated a stem cell graft to a child with acute myeloid leukemia.

The chain couples TRBV6-1 to TRBJ2-1; 11 bases fit TRBD2. V lost 3 bases to trimming and J lost 8 bases; unmatched junction nucleotides: 12. CDR1 and CDR2 from the germline V gene are MNHNS and SASEGT. The CDR3 has 17 residues. Written as DNA, the CDR3 is TGTGCCAGCAGTGATAGCGGGAGGGGGCGAGATCGGGATGAGCAGTTCTTC. This translates into CASSDSGRGRDRDEQFF.

This clonotype was counted only a few times. The chain links TRBV6-2 or TRBV6-3 to TRBJ1-5; tentative D call: TRBD1 (5 bases). Between the trimmed V and J ends, which lost 2 bases and 0 bases, there was a span of 17 bases. The germline CDR1 and CDR2 sequences are MNHEY and SVGEGT. This CDR3 is built from 18 residues. CDR3 sequence reads: CASSYDPAGTYSNQPQHF. CDR3 nucleotides: TGTGCCAGCAGTTACGATCCTGCAGGGACCTATAGCAATCAGCCCCAGCATTTT.

In this sample, this clonotype turned up a few times. The genes are TRBV7-2 and TRBJ2-4; TRBD2 might be the D (5 bases). V gave up 4 bases and J gave up 8 bases, with 6 bases separating them. CDR3 length: 11 residues. The germline V gene has CDR1 SGHTA and CDR2 FQGNSA. The CDR3 nucleotides read TGTGCCAGCAGCTCCGGGGACATTCAGTACTTC. The encoded protein is CASSSGDIQYF.

The table lists this clonotype with a few counts. The V gene is TRBV29-1, the J gene TRBJ2-5; possibly TRBD1 or TRBD2 for D (5 bases each). The V gene lost 8 bases and the J gene lost 5 bases, with 12 bases spanning the gap. Per germline, CDR1 SQVTM and CDR2 ANQGSEA. The CDR3 runs to 11 residues. Here the CDR3 DNA reads TGCAGCCACCAGTGGGGGGAGACCCAGTACTTC. Its translation is CSHQWGETQYF.

This clonotype was observed many times. V and J are TRBV5-1 and TRBJ2-1; 7 bases map to TRBD2. The J segment lost 4 bases and the V segment lost 2 bases, leaving 9 bases of the junction unmatched. The CDR3 loop spans 16 amino acids. Germline lookup yields CDR1 SGHRS and CDR2 YFSETQ. The CDR3 DNA reads TGCGCCAGCAGCTTAGAGCGGGGCTTGGGATACAATGAGCAGTTCTTC. Translating it yields CASSLERGLGYNEQFF. Full variable domain (missing parts from reference TRBV5-1 and TRBJ2-1): KAGVTQTPRYLIKTRGQQVTLSCSPISGHRSVSWYQQTPGQGLQFLFEYFSETQRNKGNFPGRFSGRQFSNSRSEMNVSTLELGDSALYLCASSLERGLGYNEQFFGPGTRLTVL.

At least ten counts were recorded for this clonotype. CDR3 protein: CSVAAGTGGEGYTF. In DNA form, the CDR3 reads TGCAGCGTTGCCGCCGGGACAGGGGGCGAAGGCTACACCTTC. The chain couples TRBV29-1 to TRBJ1-2; 12 nucleotides line up with TRBD1. V lost 4 bases, J lost 8 bases, and 8 bases stayed unmatched. The CDR3 is 14 amino acids. CDR1 and CDR2 (germline): SQVTM, ANQGSEA.

This clonotype has a count of ten or more. The chain uses TRBV4-3 and TRBJ1-2; D remains unclear. The CDR3 length is 14 residues. In germline, CDR1 is LGHNA, CDR2 YSLEER. V was trimmed by 0 bases and J by 4 bases, leaving 9 bases between them. Here the CDR3 DNA reads TGCGCCAGCAGCCAAGATTGGGTTAGCTATGGCTACACCTTC. Protein sequence: CASSQDWVSYGYTF.

The sample holds many counts of this clonotype. This chain connects TRBV24-1 to TRBJ2-1, with TRBD2 matching 10 bases. Germline V gene data show CDR1 as KGHDR and CDR2 as SFDVKD. V trimming: 0 bases; J trimming: 9 bases; junction bases outside the gene matches: 10. The length of the CDR3 is 17 residues. CDR3 amino acids: CATSDLGSSGSSGEQFF. The CDR3 DNA is TGTGCCACCAGTGATTTGGGGTCTAGCGGGAGTTCGGGTGAGCAGTTCTTC.

The V and J genes are TRBV5-1 and TRBJ2-7; 9 bases map to TRBD1. This CDR3 spans 16 amino acids. J was trimmed by 0 bases and V by 4 bases; bases with no gene match: 8. Germline loops: CDR1 SGHRS, CDR2 YFSETQ. CDR3 sequence reads: CASSGGTGSGSYEQYF. DNA of the CDR3: TGCGCCAGCAGCGGAGGGACAGGGTCCGGCTCCTACGAGCAGTACTTC.

This clonotype was recorded many times. V is TRBV24-1 and J is TRBJ2-1; D might be TRBD2 (5 bases). Germline V gene data show CDR1 as KGHDR and CDR2 as SFDVKD. There are 16 residues in the CDR3. Trimming left V 2 bases short and J 1 base short, with 11 bases between. The DNA for the CDR3 is TGTGCCACCAGTGATTCCTCGAGGGAGTCCTACAATGAGCAGTTCTTC. Its protein product is CATSDSSRESYNEQFF.